The 9 T cell receptor beta chains given below trace back to one sample, sequenced in a study of blood T cell repertoires in COVID-19. TCRdb's copy holds only in-frame clones and misses some; the assay was immunoSEQ multiplex PCR. The profile shows fewer than 350,000 clones, approximately 87% of them singletons. Material for sequencing was peripheral blood. Every receptor here comes from a woman under 40 with COVID-19, enrolled during active disease.

The chain combines TRBV2 with TRBJ2-7, with a weak D call TRBD1 (6 bases). V was clipped by 4 bases and J by 5 bases, with 12 bases between them. The germline V gene has CDR1 SNHLY and CDR2 FYNNEI. The length of the CDR3 is 13 residues. This chain's CDR3 is CASSVQGMHEQYF. The DNA of the CDR3 is TGTGCCAGCAGTGTCCAGGGGATGCACGAGCAGTACTTC. Full variable domain (rest looked up from reference TRBV2 and TRBJ2-7): EPEVTQTPSHQVTQMGQEVILRCVPISNHLYFYWYRQILGQKVEFLVSFYNNEISEKSEIFDDQFSVERPDGSNFTLKIRSTKLEDSAMYFCASSVQGMHEQYFGPGTRLTVT.

The gene calls are TRBV24-1 and TRBJ2-1, with TRBD2 matching over 12 bases. The junction had 13 bases not matched to a gene; V was cut back by 4 bases and J by 4 bases. This CDR3 has 19 amino acids. The germline V gene encodes CDR1 KGHDR and CDR2 SFDVKD. DNA of the CDR3: TGTGCCACCAGTGAGTCTGGGACTAGCGGGTCTCGTGGGTACAATGAGCAGTTCTTC. Its translation is CATSESGTSGSRGYNEQFF.

J is TRBJ1-2 and V is TRBV9; a weak D match, TRBD1 (6 bases). Trimming pared 4 bases from V and 3 bases from J, leaving 19 bases between. Germline CDR1 SGDLS, CDR2 YYNGEE. The CDR3 totals 16 residues. This chain's CDR3 is CASSSWTEKLHYGYTF. CDR3 in DNA: TGTGCCAGCAGCTCCTGGACAGAGAAACTTCACTATGGCTACACCTTC.

The DNA of the CDR3 is TGTGCCAGCTCACCGGGGCGCGGGGGAGAGACCCAGTACTTC. Amino acids: CASSPGRGGETQYF. The rearrangement uses TRBV18 and TRBJ2-5; TRBD2 agrees at 7 bases. V shed 3 bases and J 4 bases; nucleotides not matched to a gene: 5. Germline CDR1 reads KGHSH; CDR2 reads LQKENI. The CDR3 covers 14 residues.

J is TRBJ1-1 and V is TRBV20-1; D remains unclear. The CDR3 totals 15 residues. CDR1 DFQATT and CDR2 SNEGSKA come from the germline V gene (reference sequence). V was cut by 3 bases and J by 0 bases, with 14 bases left in between. CDR3 in DNA: TGCAGTGCTAGTGGTCGCGGTTCTATGAACACTGAAGCTTTCTTT. Its translation is CSASGRGSMNTEAFF.

V gene TRBV7-9 combines with J gene TRBJ2-1, with 7 bases identical to TRBD1. After removal of 7 bases from V and 0 bases from J, the junction contained 3 bases not matched to a gene. The CDR3 covers 14 residues. Germline CDR1 is SEHNR and CDR2 is FQNEAQ (reference sequence). CDR3 in amino acids: CASTGDSSYNEQFF. The CDR3 coding sequence is TGTGCCAGCACCGGGGACAGCTCCTACAATGAGCAGTTCTTC.

This chain uses TRBV19 with TRBJ2-1; a weak D match, TRBD2 (6 bases). V lost 5 bases to trimming and J lost 0 bases, with 14 bases between them. The CDR3 length is 16 residues. Germline CDR1 is LNHDA and CDR2 is SQIVND (reference sequence). CDR3 sequence (DNA): TGTGCCAGTAGTGTAAGGGACTTCCGCTCCTACAATGAGCAGTTCTTC. This encodes CASSVRDFRSYNEQFF.

This chain connects TRBV2 to TRBJ2-3; 7 bases match TRBD2. This CDR3 is built from 13 residues. Trimming at V came to 8 bases and at J to 10 bases, leaving 12 bases not matched to a gene. In germline, CDR1 is SNHLY, CDR2 FYNNEI. The CDR3 is CASLGSLREAQYF. The CDR3 nucleotides are TGTGCCAGCCTTGGAAGCTTACGGGAGGCGCAGTATTTT.

Here the CDR3 reads CASSLGQGTQPQHF. As DNA, the CDR3 is TGTGCCAGCAGCTTAGGACAGGGGACTCAGCCCCAGCATTTT. The chain combines TRBV13 with TRBJ1-5, with 7 nucleotides matching TRBD1. Trimming at V came to 0 bases and at J to 6 bases, leaving 2 bases not matched to a gene. Per the germline V gene, CDR1 is PRHDT and CDR2 is FYEKMQ (reference sequence). This CDR3 region has 14 residues.